Listed below are T cell receptor beta chains from one sample, sequenced in a study of shared clonotypes between healthy human individuals. Profiled with immunoSEQ multiplex PCR; TCRdb holds only in-frame clones, not every one. The data contain nearly 2 million clones, about 95% of them singletons. The material sequenced was naive CD8+ T cells sorted from blood. The receptors come from a young man in good health. Both conserved end residues are part of each CDR3. The D gene is left open where the match is weak. For some rows the clone size is stated as once, few or many, or as a class when expanded; others skip it.

v_call	clone_size	d_call	j_call	cdr3_length	cdr3_nt	cdr3_aa
TRBV30	-	TRBD2	TRBJ2-1	14	TGTGCCTGGAGTACTGGGACTAGTATCAATGAGCAGTTCTTC	CAWSTGTSINEQFF
TRBV4-3	-	TRBD2	TRBJ2-7	15	TGCGCCAGCAGCCAAGGACTAGCGGAAGCCTACGAGCAGTACTTC	CASSQGLAEAYEQYF
TRBV5-4	once	-	TRBJ1-1	15	TGTGCCAGCAGTCTACTGACAGATTTGAACACTGAAGCTTTCTTT	CASSLLTDLNTEAFF
TRBV7-9	-	TRBD1	TRBJ1-1	12	TGTGCCAGCAGCCAGGGGGGAACTGAAGCTTTCTTT	CASSQGGTEAFF
TRBV30	-	-	TRBJ1-5	16	TGTGCCTGGAGTGTACGAAAGAGAAGTAGCAATCAGCCCCAGCATTTT	CAWSVRKRSSNQPQHF
TRBV4-1	-	TRBD1	TRBJ2-5	14	TGCGCCAGCAGCTCGGGACAGGGGGACGAGACCCAGTACTTC	CASSSGQGDETQYF
TRBV7-2	-	-	TRBJ2-1	14	TGTGCCAGCAGCTCTGGGGGTCTTCTCCATGAGCAGTTCTTC	CASSSGGLLHEQFF
TRBV27	few	TRBD1	TRBJ2-5	14	TGTGCCAGCAGCCTGACAGGGGAGCGGGAGACCCAGTACTTC	CASSLTGERETQYF
TRBV19	-	-	TRBJ1-1	16	TGTGCCAGTAGTCGCCTAGACAGGTCGGAGAACACTGAAGCTTTCTTT	CASSRLDRSENTEAFF
TRBV27	-	TRBD2	TRBJ2-5	14	TGTGCCAGCAGTTTTGCGGGAGGAATGGAGACCCAGTACTTC	CASSFAGGMETQYF
TRBV6-1	-	-	TRBJ2-7	15	TGTGCCAGCAGTGAAGTGCGGTGGCAGGGCGACGAGCAGTACTTC	CASSEVRWQGDEQYF
TRBV27	-	-	TRBJ1-1	14	TGTGCCAGCAGTTTATCGTATCCAGGGATTGAAGCTTTCTTT	CASSLSYPGIEAFF
TRBV28	-	-	TRBJ2-1	12	TGTGCCAGCAGCCCCTCTTACAATGAGCAGTTCTTC	CASSPSYNEQFF
TRBV18	-	-	TRBJ2-1	12	TGTGCCAGCTCACCAGACTACAATGAGCAGTTCTTC	CASSPDYNEQFF
TRBV10-1	-	TRBD1	TRBJ2-7	16	TGCGCCAGCAGCCCGACAGGGGAAATTTCCCCCTACGAGCAGTACTTC	CASSPTGEISPYEQYF
TRBV9	-	-	TRBJ1-5	18	TGTGCCAGCAGCCCACTTTGGAGGACACCCGTTGGCAATCAGCCCCAGCATTTT	CASSPLWRTPVGNQPQHF
TRBV10-1	once	-	TRBJ2-1	15	TGCGCCAGCGCCGGGGAGGACAGCTCCTACAATGAGCAGTTCTTC	CASAGEDSSYNEQFF
TRBV19	-	-	TRBJ2-7	12	TGTGCCAGCCGGGGCCCCACCTACGAGCAGTACTTC	CASRGPTYEQYF
TRBV10-2	once	-	TRBJ2-7	15	TGCGCCAGCAGTGAGTTGGGCCCGGGCTCCTACGAGCAGTACTTC	CASSELGPGSYEQYF
TRBV7-9	-	-	TRBJ1-5	15	TGTGCCAGCAGCTTATTATTGTTGGGTTCTCAGCCCCAGCATTTT	CASSLLLLGSQPQHF
TRBV5-1	-	TRBD1	TRBJ2-2	13	TGCGCCAGCAGCTGGGACAGCACCGGGGAGCTGTTTTTT	CASSWDSTGELFF
TRBV5-1	-	-	TRBJ2-7	15	TGCGCCAGCAGCTTAGGGCAGGGTAAGATCTACGAGCAGTACTTC	CASSLGQGKIYEQYF
TRBV27	-	-	TRBJ2-5	12	TGTGCCAGCGCAAGCCCTCAAGAGACCCAGTACTTC	CASASPQETQYF
TRBV7-8	-	TRBD2	TRBJ2-1	18	TGTGCCAGCAGCTTAAATCTAGCGGGAGCCCGAACTTACAATGAGCAGTTCTTC	CASSLNLAGARTYNEQFF
TRBV29-1	-	TRBD1	TRBJ2-1	14	TGCAGCGCCCCTTTACGGGACAGGGGGAATGAGCAGTTCTTC	CSAPLRDRGNEQFF
TRBV7-9	-	-	TRBJ2-7	15	TGTGCCAGCAGCGGAGGGGACGTAAGACCCTACGAGCAGTACTTC	CASSGGDVRPYEQYF
TRBV6-5	-	TRBD2	TRBJ2-5	16	TGTGCCAGCAGTTGGGGGGAAGCGGGAGTCGGAGAGACCCAGTACTTC	CASSWGEAGVGETQYF
TRBV2	-	-	TRBJ2-1	14	TGTGCCAGCCAAATGGGGACCGCCGACAATGAGCAGTTCTTC	CASQMGTADNEQFF
TRBV11-2	-	-	TRBJ2-7	12	TGTGCCAGCAGCTACACAGGCTACGAGCAGTACTTC	CASSYTGYEQYF
TRBV9	-	-	TRBJ2-2	16	TGTGCCAGCAGCTGGGACTCCCTTTTTCCCACCGGGGAGCTGTTTTTT	CASSWDSLFPTGELFF
TRBV7-6	-	TRBD2	TRBJ2-5	15	TGTGCCAGCAGCCCACTAGCGGGGGCTAGCGAGACCCAGTACTTC	CASSPLAGASETQYF
TRBV10-2	-	-	TRBJ2-7	12	TGCGCCAGCAGTGACAGGACGAGCGAGCAGTACTTC	CASSDRTSEQYF
TRBV2	-	-	TRBJ2-5	13	TGTGCCAGCAGGTTGGCGATTCAAGAGACCCAGTACTTC	CASRLAIQETQYF
TRBV7-2	-	TRBD2	TRBJ2-7	15	TGTGCCAGCAGCTTTATAGCACTAGCGGGGGACGAGCAGTACTTC	CASSFIALAGDEQYF
TRBV2	-	-	TRBJ1-5	14	TGTGCCAGCAGTGAGGGGGGAGGGGATCAGCCCCAGCATTTT	CASSEGGGDQPQHF
TRBV5-1	-	TRBD1	TRBJ2-5	16	TGCGCCAGCAGCAAAAAGACAGGGGGGTACCAAGAGACCCAGTACTTC	CASSKKTGGYQETQYF
TRBV7-2	-	-	TRBJ2-1	16	TGTGCCAGCAGCTTTTGGGACCCCCCGCCCGGCAATGAGCAGTTCTTC	CASSFWDPPPGNEQFF
TRBV4-1	-	-	TRBJ2-1	15	TGCGCCAGCAGCCAAGTCCGGGACGGGTACAATGAGCAGTTCTTC	CASSQVRDGYNEQFF
TRBV7-6	-	-	TRBJ2-2	16	TGTGCCAGCAGCTTATTCGTGGGACAGAACACCGGGGAGCTGTTTTTT	CASSLFVGQNTGELFF
TRBV13	-	-	TRBJ2-3	14	TGTGCCAGCAGCTTAACCGGGCCCGCAGATACGCAGTATTTT	CASSLTGPADTQYF
TRBV4-1	once	-	TRBJ2-7	15	TGCGCCAGCAGCCAAGTTGCCGACCCGGAGTACGAGCAGTACTTC	CASSQVADPEYEQYF